This TCR beta chain is from a study of metastatic and nonmetastatic thyroid tumors. Thyroid surgery took place with no prior treatment in any patient. The table lists this clone with many counts. Its specificity is unknown. TCRdb re-called the PCR reads through MiXCR. Of 30,000 to 40,000 clones listed, 20% to 25% were seen once; the top ten hold about 3%. V lost 5 bases to trimming and J lost 6 bases; unmatched junction nucleotides: 3. The CDR3 totals 12 residues. Looked up from germline, CDR1 is DFQATT and CDR2 is SNEGSKA (reference sequence). Study-level results: Malignant thyroid tumors reportedly exceeded benign nodules significantly in TCR beta diversity, with the difference appearing in blood and tumor.

The clonotype comes from a male donor with papillary thyroid cancer or a benign thyroid nodule (not recorded which). Some clones in this sample may be carry-over from other donors' samples. The J gene is TRBJ2-2, the V gene TRBV20-1, with 7 positions matching TRBD1. Source material: tumor tissue. CDR3 sequence: CSAYRGPGELFF. In DNA form, the CDR3 reads TGCAGTGCTTACAGGGGCCCCGGGGAGCTGTTTTTT.